This T cell receptor beta chain comes out of a study of OX40 agonist ivuxolimab in advanced cancers. About the research overall: Partial responses occurred in three patients (one hepatocellular carcinoma, two cutaneous melanoma). General study results and limits: Within 6 weeks, CD4+ and CD8+ blood T cells expanded clonally at 0.1 to 3.0 mg/kg. Some nonresponders also had low normalized T-cell clonal expansion.

Profiled with immunoSEQ multiplex PCR; TCRdb holds only in-frame clones, not every one. In the table there are fewer than 200,000 clones, 85% to 95% of which are singletons. This clone has only one observation. Antigen: not known. V lost 6 bases and J 3 bases, leaving 12 bases between the germline ends. In germline, CDR1 is LNHDA, CDR2 SQIVND (reference sequence). CDR3 length equals 14 residues. The gene calls are TRBV19 and TRBJ1-3; D not certain. This specimen was CD4+ or CD8+ T cells sorted from blood, taken in a trial of the OX40 agonist ivuxolimab. The sequence was collected from an adult with an advanced solid tumor such as melanoma, head and neck, liver or kidney cancer. The CDR3: CASSRIGRGNTIYF. For the CDR3, the DNA is TGTGCCAGTAGCCGAATCGGACGTGGAAACACCATATATTTT.